This T cell receptor (beta chain) was recovered during a study of OX40 agonist ivuxolimab in advanced cancers. Across the whole study: Head and neck, renal cell, melanoma or hepatocellular carcinoma were the cancers that dose-escalation patients had. Study-level findings and limits: Mean expanded clone counts were higher in CD8+ than CD4+ T cells.

CDR1 MGHRA and CDR2 YSYEKL come from the germline V gene. V was pared by 0 bases and J by 3 bases, with 18 bases between. The CDR3 runs 17 residues. Assay: immunoSEQ multiplex PCR; the TCRdb copy retains only in-frame clones and omits some. The repertoire holds tens of thousands of clones, with about 87% as singletons. Details on this clone: As yet, its antigen is unknown.

The sample consisted of CD4+ or CD8+ T cells sorted from blood, taken in a trial of the OX40 agonist ivuxolimab. The chain has TRBV4-1 and TRBJ2-7; no firm D call. This receptor was obtained from an adult with an advanced solid tumor such as melanoma, head and neck, liver or kidney cancer. The CDR3 protein is CASSQDWVEPSVYEQYF. In nucleotides, the CDR3 is TGCGCCAGCAGCCAAGATTGGGTGGAACCCTCAGTCTACGAGCAGTACTTC.